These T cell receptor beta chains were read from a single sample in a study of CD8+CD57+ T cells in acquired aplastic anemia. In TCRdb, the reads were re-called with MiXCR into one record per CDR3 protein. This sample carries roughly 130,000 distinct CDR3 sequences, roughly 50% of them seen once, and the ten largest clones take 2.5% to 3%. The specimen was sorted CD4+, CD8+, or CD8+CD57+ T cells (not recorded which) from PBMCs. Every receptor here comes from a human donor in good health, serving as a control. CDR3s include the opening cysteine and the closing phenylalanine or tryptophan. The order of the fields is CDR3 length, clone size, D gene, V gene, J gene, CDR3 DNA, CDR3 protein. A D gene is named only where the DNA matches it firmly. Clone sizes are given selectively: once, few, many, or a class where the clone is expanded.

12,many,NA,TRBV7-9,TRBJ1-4,TGTGCCAGCAGCTTCCCTGGCGAAAAACTGTTTTTT,CASSFPGEKLFF
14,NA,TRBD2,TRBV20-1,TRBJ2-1,TGCAGTGCCTACGGGGGGTCATCGGACAATGAGCGGTTCTTC,CSAYGGSSDNERFF
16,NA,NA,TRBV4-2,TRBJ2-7,TGTGCCAGCCGCCAAGGAGGAAGACAGGGAGGGTACGAGCAGTACTTC,CASRQGGRQGGYEQYF
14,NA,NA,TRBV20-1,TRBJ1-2,TGCAGTGCTCGAGAGGGGGGAGTCGACTATGGCTACACCTTC,CSAREGGVDYGYTF
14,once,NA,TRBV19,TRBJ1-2,TGTGCCAGTAGTATCGGACACCCCTCGGAGGGCTACACCTTC,CASSIGHPSEGYTF
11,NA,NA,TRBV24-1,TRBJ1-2,TGTGCCACCAGTGCTAACTATGGCTACACCTTC,CATSANYGYTF
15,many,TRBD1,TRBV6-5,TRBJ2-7,TGTGCCAGCAGTTATGCGGGGGACAGGGAGTACGAGCAGTACTTC,CASSYAGDREYEQYF
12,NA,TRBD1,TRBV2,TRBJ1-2,TGTGCCTCCTTTGGGACAGAGCATGGCTACACCTTC,CASFGTEHGYTF
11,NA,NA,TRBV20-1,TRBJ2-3,TGCAGTGCCAGCATCACAGATACGCAGTATTTT,CSASITDTQYF
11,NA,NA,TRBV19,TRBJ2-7,TGTGCCACATCCGGGACCTACGAGCAGTACTTC,CATSGTYEQYF
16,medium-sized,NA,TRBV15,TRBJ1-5,TGTGCCACCAGCAGAGGTGGGGACGCCCGAAATCAGCCCCAGCATTTT,CATSRGGDARNQPQHF
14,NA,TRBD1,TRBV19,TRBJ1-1,TGTGCCAGTAGTAGAAGGGACAGAAAGCTTGAAGCTTTCTTT,CASSRRDRKLEAFF
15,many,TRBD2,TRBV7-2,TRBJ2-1,TGTGCCAGCAGCGCGACTAGCGGGGACAACAATGAGCAGTTCTTC,CASSATSGDNNEQFF
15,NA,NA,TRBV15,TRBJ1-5,TGTGCCACCAGCAGAGACAGGGCCCCTTATCAGCCCCAGCATTTT,CATSRDRAPYQPQHF
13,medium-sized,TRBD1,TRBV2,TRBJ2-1,TGTGCCAGCAGTCGGGACAGAGACAATGAGCAGTTCTTC,CASSRDRDNEQFF
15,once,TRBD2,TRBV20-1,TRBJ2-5,TGCAGTGCTGGGCGGACTAGCGGGGGGAGGGGGACCCAGTACTTC,CSAGRTSGGRGTQYF
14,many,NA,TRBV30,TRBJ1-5,TGTGCCTGGAATCAGGACAGCTCTAATCAGCCCCAGCATTTT,CAWNQDSSNQPQHF
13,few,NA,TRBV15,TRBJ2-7,TGTGCCACCTCCGGATCGGGTAGGGGCGAGCAGTACTTC,CATSGSGRGEQYF
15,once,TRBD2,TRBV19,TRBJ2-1,TGTGCCAGTAGCTTTAGCGGGGGCTCCTACAATGAGCAGTTCTTC,CASSFSGGSYNEQFF
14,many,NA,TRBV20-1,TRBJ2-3,TGCAGTGCTAGACCCATCTCACCGATAGATACGCAGTATTTT,CSARPISPIDTQYF
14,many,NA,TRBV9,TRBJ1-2,TGTGCCAGCAGCGCTCAGACAGGTCTGGAGGGCTACACCTTC,CASSAQTGLEGYTF
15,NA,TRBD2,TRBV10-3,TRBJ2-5,TGTGCCACCCTACCTAGCGGGGGGTGGGGAGAGACCCAGTACTTC,CATLPSGGWGETQYF
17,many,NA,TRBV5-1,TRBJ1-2,TGCGCCAGCAGCTTGCCCGGATCTTCGGACAGAAACTATGGCTACACCTTC,CASSLPGSSDRNYGYTF
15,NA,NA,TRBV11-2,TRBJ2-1,TGTGCCAGCAGCCCCACCCATATTAAATACAATGAGCAGTTCTTC,CASSPTHIKYNEQFF